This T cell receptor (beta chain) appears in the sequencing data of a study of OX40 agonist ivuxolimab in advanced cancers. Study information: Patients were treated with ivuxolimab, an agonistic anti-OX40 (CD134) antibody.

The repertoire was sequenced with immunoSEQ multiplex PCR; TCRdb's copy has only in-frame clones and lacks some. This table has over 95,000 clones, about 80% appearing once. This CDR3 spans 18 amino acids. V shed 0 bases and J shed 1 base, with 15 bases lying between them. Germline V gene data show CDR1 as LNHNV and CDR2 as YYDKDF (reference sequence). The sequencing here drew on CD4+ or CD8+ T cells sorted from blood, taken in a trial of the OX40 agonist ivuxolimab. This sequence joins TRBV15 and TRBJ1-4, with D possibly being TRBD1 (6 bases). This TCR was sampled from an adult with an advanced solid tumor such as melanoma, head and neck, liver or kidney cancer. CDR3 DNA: TGTGCCACCAGCAGAGACAAGGGGGTACTGAGAACTAATGAAAAACTGTTTTTT. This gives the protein CATSRDKGVLRTNEKLFF.